A selection of T cell receptor beta chains follows, all from one sample in a study of CXCR3-negative and CXCR3-positive naive CD8 T cells. TCRdb reprocessed the 5' RACE reads, keeping one entry per CDR3 protein, no DNA. The sample has about 53,000 distinct CDR3 sequences; the top ten hold 0.42%. Sequencing used naive CXCR3- CD8+ T cells from blood. These receptor sequences come from a human donor in good health. Some clones in this sample may be carry-over from other donors' samples. CDR3s include the opening cysteine and the closing phenylalanine or tryptophan. Not all rows give a size; the values are once, few, many and, for expanded clones, a class.

NA | TRBJ2-7 | TRBV7-9 | CASSDGLAGNSYEQYF
NA | TRBJ2-7 | TRBV6-2/TRBV6-3 | CASSYSSDYEQYF
NA | TRBJ2-1 | TRBV7-3 | CASSLLHIGEIPQSGSYNEQFF
NA | TRBJ1-2 | TRBV30 | CAWSDTGPYYGYTF
NA | TRBJ1-2 | TRBV28 | CASNLGFGVWGSEGYTF
NA | TRBJ2-5 | TRBV6-5 | CASSYGVRGGARETQYF
NA | TRBJ2-1 | TRBV2 | CASKRSYSSYNEQFF
NA | TRBJ2-5 | TRBV4-2 | CASSLAARGGPYQETQYF
NA | TRBJ2-7 | TRBV29-1 | CSVGDRGPYEQYF
NA | TRBJ2-2 | TRBV7-2 | CASSLVLLGTGELFF
NA | TRBJ2-1 | TRBV7-7 | CASSLSYSYNEQFF
NA | TRBJ2-2 | TRBV6-5 | CASSYSLQRGSEYTGELFF
NA | TRBJ2-3 | TRBV12-3/TRBV12-4 | CASSSDWGFTDTRYF
NA | TRBJ2-5 | TRBV7-9 | CASGTGGETQYF
NA | TRBJ1-5 | TRBV30 | CAWRDSSASNQPQHF
NA | TRBJ2-1 | TRBV18 | CASSPGTELYNEQFF
NA | TRBJ2-1 | TRBV11-2 | CASSLASEGVYANEQFF
NA | TRBJ2-7 | TRBV7-2 | CASTLSSGQGIYEQYF
NA | TRBJ2-1 | TRBV2 | CASSDFSGGREQFF
NA | TRBJ2-3 | TRBV7-9 | CASSSVGGSDTQYF
NA | TRBJ2-1 | TRBV7-9 | CASSPPQGYLHNEQFF
NA | TRBJ2-7 | TRBV29-1 | CSVEAEREPSGYEQYF
medium-sized | TRBJ2-5 | TRBV6-2/TRBV6-3 | CASSYLGQPQETQYF
NA | TRBJ2-3 | TRBV15 | CATSRDHRSGAPTDTQYF
NA | TRBJ1-1 | TRBV20-1 | CSAFPTDMNTEAFF
NA | TRBJ2-5 | TRBV29-1 | CSAKGGPFSETQYF
NA | TRBJ2-7 | TRBV7-2 | CASSVLARPDEQYF
NA | TRBJ2-2 | TRBV9 | CASSVDRVAGELFF
NA | TRBJ2-1 | TRBV12-3/TRBV12-4 | CASSFLLNSGHNEQFF
NA | TRBJ2-7 | TRBV29-1 | CSVDSMGDSYEQYF
NA | TRBJ1-5 | TRBV12-3/TRBV12-4 | CASSLAPVQPQHF
NA | TRBJ2-7 | TRBV7-2 | CASREGGQYEQYF
NA | TRBJ2-1 | TRBV6-2/TRBV6-3 | CASSYLGGSYNEQFF
NA | TRBJ2-2 | TRBV29-1 | CSVAGTGELFF
NA | TRBJ2-7 | TRBV24-1 | CATSEESDSSYEQYF
NA | TRBJ2-7 | TRBV5-1 | CASSFTVKGGGGDEQYF
NA | TRBJ2-7 | TRBV7-3 | CASSPAPRIEQYF
NA | TRBJ2-1 | TRBV14 | CASSQLGTTQNNEQFF
NA | TRBJ2-3 | TRBV7-9 | CASRSGTGLSTDTQYF
NA | TRBJ2-1 | TRBV11-1 | CASSLRQGLPFYNEQFF
NA | TRBJ2-1 | TRBV27 | CASSSITSGLYNEQFF
NA | TRBJ2-7 | TRBV18 | CASSLGTSGPYEQYF
NA | TRBJ2-1 | TRBV19 | CASSIIGGGDYNEQFF
NA | TRBJ2-5 | TRBV7-9 | CASSSVGQVPYEQYF
NA | TRBJ1-1 | TRBV29-1 | CSVDIGTDAGAFF
NA | TRBJ2-2 | TRBV18 | CASSPLGPNTGELFF
NA | TRBJ2-5 | TRBV28 | CASSSTGRSQETQYF